These T cell receptor beta chains were read from a single sample in a study of cytomegalovirus exposure and HLA in healthy donors. Repertoires were generated with immunoSEQ multiplex PCR, while TCRdb's copy carries only in-frame clones and drops some. This table holds roughly 120,000 clones, roughly 90% found once. The sample consisted of PBMCs. These receptors came from a woman younger than 35 in good health and CMV-seronegative. Each CDR3 is given with its conserved first and last residue. The size of a clone is reported for some rows only, either as once, few or many, or as a class for expanded clones.

CDR3 protein: CASSLFRVGFLEDSQNTEAFF
V gene: TRBV7-3
clone size: once
J gene: TRBJ1-1

CDR3 protein: CASSRVSSSYNEQFF
V gene: TRBV18
clone size: .
J gene: TRBJ2-1

CDR3 protein: CASSLQGFGRSYEQFF
V gene: TRBV5-1
clone size: .
J gene: TRBJ2-1

CDR3 protein: CASSLGAGPGWDTQYF
V gene: TRBV5-6
clone size: .
J gene: TRBJ2-3

CDR3 protein: CSVEDRSTNTDTQYF
V gene: TRBV29-1
clone size: .
J gene: TRBJ2-3

CDR3 protein: CASSSTGTNGNTIYF
V gene: TRBV5-6
clone size: .
J gene: TRBJ1-3

CDR3 protein: CASSLEGQGTEAFF
V gene: TRBV6-4
clone size: .
J gene: TRBJ1-1

CDR3 protein: CASSEARFFTDSSYGYTF
V gene: TRBV6-1
clone size: .
J gene: TRBJ1-2

CDR3 protein: CASSEDSYGELFF
V gene: TRBV6-1
clone size: .
J gene: TRBJ2-2

CDR3 protein: CASSYSRQGNTEAFF
V gene: TRBV6-5
clone size: .
J gene: TRBJ1-1

CDR3 protein: CASSQEFGEYMNTEAFF
V gene: TRBV4-1
clone size: .
J gene: TRBJ1-1

CDR3 protein: CASSQQGGYTF
V gene: TRBV23-1
clone size: once
J gene: TRBJ1-2

CDR3 protein: CASRRQGVPNVLTF
V gene: TRBV28
clone size: .
J gene: TRBJ2-6

CDR3 protein: CAWSDSGTYGYTF
V gene: TRBV30
clone size: .
J gene: TRBJ1-2

CDR3 protein: CASSLPGDGYTF
V gene: TRBV27
clone size: .
J gene: TRBJ1-2

CDR3 protein: CASNGGWSSYEQYF
V gene: TRBV28
clone size: .
J gene: TRBJ2-7

CDR3 protein: CSVEPGTSDGYTF
V gene: TRBV29-1
clone size: .
J gene: TRBJ1-2

CDR3 protein: CASSLISAGRRTEAFF
V gene: TRBV5-1
clone size: .
J gene: TRBJ1-1

CDR3 protein: CASSRQLVQETQYF
V gene: TRBV11-1
clone size: .
J gene: TRBJ2-5

CDR3 protein: CASRDPQEIKNTEAFF
V gene: TRBV6-6
clone size: .
J gene: TRBJ1-1

CDR3 protein: CASSATSGGASGELFF
V gene: TRBV11-3
clone size: .
J gene: TRBJ2-2

CDR3 protein: CASSQGEGQPQHF
V gene: TRBV14
clone size: few
J gene: TRBJ1-5

CDR3 protein: CASSPRTGMQFF
V gene: TRBV18
clone size: .
J gene: TRBJ2-1

CDR3 protein: CASSFSTNGDTQYF
V gene: TRBV27
clone size: .
J gene: TRBJ2-3

CDR3 protein: CASSLRTSETYEQYF
V gene: TRBV7-2
clone size: .
J gene: TRBJ2-7

CDR3 protein: CAWSEGQGAVGELFF
V gene: TRBV30
clone size: .
J gene: TRBJ2-2

CDR3 protein: CASSRRTSGGETQYF
V gene: TRBV7-2
clone size: .
J gene: TRBJ2-5

CDR3 protein: CASSVSGEPTDTQYF
V gene: TRBV6-4
clone size: few
J gene: TRBJ2-3

CDR3 protein: CASSFGAGEQFF
V gene: TRBV7-3
clone size: many
J gene: TRBJ2-1